This is a list of T cell receptor beta chains from one sample in a study of T cell changes during pregnancy in multiple sclerosis. Assay: immunoSEQ multiplex PCR; the TCRdb copy retains only in-frame clones and omits some. In the table there are tens of thousands of clones, 93% of which are singletons. The specimen comprised peripheral blood, sampled in the second trimester of pregnancy. The receptors shown here come from a female donor with multiple sclerosis, enrolled in a pregnancy study. Each CDR3 is given with its conserved first and last residue.

V	J	CDR3
TRBV9	TRBJ2-2	CASSAQGTGELFF
TRBV7-9	TRBJ1-5	CASSLDRNQPQHF
TRBV7-9	TRBJ2-2	CASNQGRDTGELFF
TRBV5-6	TRBJ1-2	CASRYGTGLGYGYTF
TRBV2	TRBJ2-1	CASLTEEQFF
TRBV30	TRBJ2-7	CAWSVGSPYEQYF
TRBV2	TRBJ1-1	CASIQGGYTEAFF
TRBV7-7	TRBJ2-3	CAVGGFTDTQYF
TRBV28	TRBJ1-1	CASEKAAEGTEAFF
TRBV27	TRBJ2-7	CASAGTGTYEQYF
TRBV9	TRBJ2-7	CASSGDNSYEQYF
TRBV6-6	TRBJ1-1	CASSYFSRETEAFF
TRBV2	TRBJ1-1	CAIGNRDRADEAFF
TRBV5-1	TRBJ2-1	CASRTDSYNEQFF
TRBV5-4	TRBJ2-5	CASRRTAQETQYF
TRBV4-1	TRBJ2-3	CASSQDQFNRGVDTQYF
TRBV7-3	TRBJ2-1	CASSSSTGVLDNEQFF
TRBV7-3	TRBJ2-3	CASSRDRGNTDTQYF
TRBV29-1	TRBJ1-1	CSVSSLLSEAFF
TRBV5-1	TRBJ2-2	CASSHQQGYAGELFF
TRBV2	TRBJ2-1	CASSEARGILDEQFF
TRBV13	TRBJ1-2	CASSLVGAGYGYTF
TRBV13	TRBJ2-2	CASSPPGQGASNTGELFF
TRBV2	TRBJ2-7	CASSAQGLAGDYEQYF
TRBV7-9	TRBJ1-6	CASSLVMGESPLHF
TRBV19	TRBJ2-5	CASSTGLAGESTQYF
TRBV7-6	TRBJ1-1	CASSILQGNTEAFF
TRBV7-8	TRBJ2-7	CASSLWAGSSEQYF
TRBV27	TRBJ1-3	CASSLSGQRGNTIYF
TRBV5-1	TRBJ2-5	CASSLVAGAQETQYF
TRBV7-9	TRBJ2-1	CASSLASRGLYNEQFF
TRBV13	TRBJ2-3	CASSRVAFQMADTQYF
TRBV27	TRBJ1-1	CASRPLVAGTEAFF
TRBV4-2	TRBJ1-4	CASSQAFSGVPEKLFF
TRBV5-8	TRBJ2-1	CASSRDRVDEQFF